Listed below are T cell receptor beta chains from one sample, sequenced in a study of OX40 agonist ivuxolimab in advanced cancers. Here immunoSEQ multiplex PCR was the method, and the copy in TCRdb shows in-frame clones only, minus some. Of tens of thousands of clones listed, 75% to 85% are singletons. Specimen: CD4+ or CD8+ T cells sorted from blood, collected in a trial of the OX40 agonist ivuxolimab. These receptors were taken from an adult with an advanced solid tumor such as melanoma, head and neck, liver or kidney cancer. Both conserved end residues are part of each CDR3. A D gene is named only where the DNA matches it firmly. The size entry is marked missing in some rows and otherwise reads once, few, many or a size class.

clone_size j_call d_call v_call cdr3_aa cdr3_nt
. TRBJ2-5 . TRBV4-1 CASSQDRGGRGETQYF TGCGCCAGCAGCCAAGATAGGGGGGGCAGGGGGGAGACCCAGTACTTC
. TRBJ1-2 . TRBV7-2 CASTPPGRGGYTF TGTGCCAGCACCCCCCCGGGACGGGGTGGCTACACCTTC
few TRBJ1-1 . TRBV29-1 CSITRPSLAEAFF TGCAGCATAACTCGGCCCTCTCTCGCTGAAGCTTTCTTT
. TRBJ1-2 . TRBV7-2 CASSLVSVGYTF TGTGCCAGCAGCTTAGTATCGGTGGGCTACACCTTC
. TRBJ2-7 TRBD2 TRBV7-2 CASSLAGLAGEQYF TGTGCCAGCAGCTTAGCGGGACTAGCGGGAGAGCAGTACTTC
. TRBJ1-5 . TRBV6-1 CASRESYSNQPQHF TGTGCCAGCAGGGAGTCTTATAGCAATCAGCCCCAGCATTTT
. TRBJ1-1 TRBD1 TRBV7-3 CASSPGGLNTEAFF TGTGCCAGCAGCCCAGGGGGCTTGAACACTGAAGCTTTCTTT
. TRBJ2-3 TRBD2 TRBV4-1 CASSQEPVGGRTARVTDTQYF TGCGCCAGCAGCCAAGAACCTGTGGGCGGGAGAACGGCACGGGTGACAGATACGCAGTATTTT
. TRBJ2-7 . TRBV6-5 CASSETGSYEQYF TGTGCCAGCAGTGAAACGGGATCCTACGAGCAGTACTTC
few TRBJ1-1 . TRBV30 CAWRALVDTEAFF TGTGCCTGGAGGGCCCTCGTAGACACTGAAGCTTTCTTT
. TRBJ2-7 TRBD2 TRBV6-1 CASSDAGTRGFRSYEQYF TGTGCCAGCAGTGACGCCGGGACTAGGGGTTTTCGGTCCTACGAGCAGTACTTC
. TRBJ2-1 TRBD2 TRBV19 CASSVLTSITYNEQFF TGTGCCAGTAGTGTGTTGACTAGCATAACCTACAATGAGCAGTTCTTC
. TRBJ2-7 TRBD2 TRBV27 CASSSGLAGGPSEQYF TGTGCCAGCAGTTCAGGACTAGCGGGAGGGCCGAGTGAGCAGTACTTC
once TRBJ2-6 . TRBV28 CASSLHSGANVLTF TGTGCCAGCAGTTTGCACTCTGGGGCCAACGTCCTGACTTTC
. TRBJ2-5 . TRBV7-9 CASSSPTSGTFQETQYF TGTGCCAGCAGCTCCCCTACCTCCGGGACTTTCCAAGAGACCCAGTACTTC
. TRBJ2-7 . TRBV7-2 CASSLALRREPEQYF TGTGCCAGCAGCTTAGCGCTAAGGCGGGAACCCGAGCAGTACTTC
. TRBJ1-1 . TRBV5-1 CASSRGGDTEAFF TGCGCCAGCAGCCGCGGTGGCGACACTGAAGCTTTCTTT
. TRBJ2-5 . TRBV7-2 CASSSTRTKETQYF TGTGCCAGCAGCTCCACGAGGACCAAAGAGACCCAGTACTTC
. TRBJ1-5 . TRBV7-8 CASSLVGRISNQPQHF TGTGCCAGCAGCTTAGTGGGCAGGATTAGCAATCAGCCCCAGCATTTT
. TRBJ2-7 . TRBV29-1 CSVDGQNYEQYF TGCAGCGTCGACGGACAGAACTACGAGCAGTACTTC
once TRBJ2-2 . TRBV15 CATAAAGWITGELFF TGTGCCACCGCGGCTGCGGGATGGATTACCGGGGAGCTGTTTTTT
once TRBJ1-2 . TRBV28 CATGSGGYTF TGTGCCACAGGCAGCGGTGGCTACACCTTC
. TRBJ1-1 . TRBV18 CASSPQSGLNTEAFF TGTGCCAGCTCACCCCAAAGCGGACTGAACACTGAAGCTTTCTTT
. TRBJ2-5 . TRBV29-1 CSVRPSDPTTQYF TGCAGCGTTCGCCCTAGTGACCCCACTACCCAGTACTTC
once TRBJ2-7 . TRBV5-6 CASSLETYEQYF TGTGCCAGCAGCTTGGAGACGTACGAGCAGTACTTC
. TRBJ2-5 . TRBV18 CASSPPGGSETQYF TGTGCCAGCTCACCACCAGGAGGGTCGGAGACCCAGTACTTC
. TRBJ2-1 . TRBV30 CARKDGNNEQFF TGTGCCCGGAAAGACGGTAACAATGAGCAGTTCTTC
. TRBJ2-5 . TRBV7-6 CASSTRPGVGETQYF TGTGCCAGCAGCACTCGCCCGGGGGTCGGAGAGACCCAGTACTTC
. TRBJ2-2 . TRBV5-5 CASSSLALGGAGELFF TGTGCCAGCAGCTCCCTAGCTTTAGGAGGTGCCGGGGAGCTGTTTTTT
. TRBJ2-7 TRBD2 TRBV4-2 CASSQDWREAYEQYF TGTGCCAGCAGCCAAGATTGGCGGGAGGCGTACGAGCAGTACTTC
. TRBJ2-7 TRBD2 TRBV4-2 CASSQTRLAGTQYF TGTGCCAGCAGCCAAACTCGTCTAGCGGGAACGCAGTACTTC
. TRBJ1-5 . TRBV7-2 CASSLAQGRDQPQHF TGTGCCAGCAGCTTAGCGCAGGGGAGGGATCAGCCCCAGCATTTT
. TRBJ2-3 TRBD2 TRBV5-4 CASTTLSSGSKDTQYF TGTGCCAGCACCACATTATCTAGCGGGAGCAAAGATACGCAGTATTTT
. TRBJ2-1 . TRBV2 CASSEALAGVSEQFF TGTGCCAGCAGTGAAGCGCTTGCAGGGGTTAGCGAGCAGTTCTTC
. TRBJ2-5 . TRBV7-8 CASSLKRRERAQETQYF TGTGCCAGCAGCTTAAAACGGCGCGAGAGGGCTCAAGAGACCCAGTACTTC
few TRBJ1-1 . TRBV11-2 CASSFGRARGNTEAFF TGTGCCAGCAGCTTTGGCAGGGCAAGGGGGAACACTGAAGCTTTCTTT
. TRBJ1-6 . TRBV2 CASTETSRAPNSPLHF TGTGCCAGCACCGAGACGAGCAGAGCCCCAAATTCACCCCTCCACTTT
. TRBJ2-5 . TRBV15 CATSGVHETQYF TGTGCCACCAGCGGCGTGCACGAGACCCAGTACTTC
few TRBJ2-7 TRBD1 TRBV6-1 CASSEGPGGFYEQYF TGTGCCAGCAGTGAAGGGCCAGGGGGCTTCTACGAGCAGTACTTC
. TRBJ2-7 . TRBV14 CASSQGTYRGEQYF TGTGCCAGCAGCCAAGGGACGTACCGGGGCGAGCAGTACTTC
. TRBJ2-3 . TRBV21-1 CASSPNGTGGSTDTQYF TGTGCCAGCAGCCCTAACGGGACAGGGGGCAGCACAGATACGCAGTATTTT
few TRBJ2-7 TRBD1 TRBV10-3 CAIKGQGYEQYF TGTGCCATCAAGGGACAGGGCTACGAGCAGTACTTC
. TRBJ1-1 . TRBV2 CASRDRLMNTEAFF TGTGCCAGCAGGGACCGCCTCATGAACACTGAAGCTTTCTTT
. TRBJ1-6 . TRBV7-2 CASSFRGDSPLHF TGTGCCAGCAGCTTCAGGGGTGATTCACCCCTCCACTTT